This entry is about one T cell receptor (beta chain). The clone's antigen remains unknown. No base-level quality is on record; no much larger clone is a single base apart. Library construction relied on 5' RACE. These reads were obtained on an Illumina HiSeq 2000. Template switching introduced a universal primer binding site; the final cDNA contained a unique molecular identifier, enabling accurate counting of TCR cDNA molecules. Specific primers in the conserved constant-segment region were used to synthesize first-strand cDNA for the TCR alpha and beta chains. To control for contamination, each cDNA library was double barcoded with a SMART-Mk sample barcode plus Illumina barcodes. TruSeq adapter sequences along with Illumina sample barcodes were introduced in two successive PCR steps. The TCR alpha and beta cDNA libraries were sequenced on the Illumina HiSeq platform using custom primers. The study's own analysis went as follows. MiGEC was used to process raw reads and extract unique molecular identifiers, and MiXCR was used to find CDR3 positions. Recombination models were inferred per individual with the repgenHMM and IGoR tools using an EM algorithm. The analysis of shared clonotypes was done with the tcR package in R, with sharing normalized by the product of cloneset sizes. To study raw recombination without the effects of thymic and clonal selection, out-of-frame nonproductive sequences were analyzed. Clones were called with MiXCR by TCRdb after fastp trimmed the public reads at Q25, and only in-frame beta chains were retained. A single entry per CDR3 protein holds the most common genes and DNA from its merged rows. What appears here as the V and J calls and clone size reflects TCRdb's work, not the paper's. The sample includes some 500,000 distinct CDR3 sequences, with around 9.6% observed a single time. Clones ranked in the top ten supply roughly 3% of the sample.

The data are from a study of identical twins (dated by TCRdb to between 2015 and 2016). Study-wide context: The study deep-sequenced TCR alpha and beta repertoires from monozygotic twins, unrelated adults of various ages and cord blood to test whether fetal clonotypes persist. To rule out contamination, the twin experiments were replicated at different times with different library preparation protocols.

The CDR3 covers 16 residues, taking in both the cysteine and the phenylalanine. Only CDR3 DNA remains: 48 bases, in frame from the first base. Germline trimming amounts to 4 bases on V and 6 bases on J, with 7 as the count of junction bases outside the gene matches. All donors were healthy Caucasians. Three pairs of female monozygotic twins, all aged roughly 18 to 29 years, made up the twin cohort. Peripheral blood mononuclear cells were the source from which RNA for the TCR libraries was isolated. Results the study describes overall, beyond this receptor: Compared with coincidental sharing between unrelated individuals, out-of-frame TCR alpha sequences shared between twins had an excess of sequences with low generation probability. Because the same donors could not be followed over many years, the conclusions depended on cross-sectional statistical analysis. Abundant cord blood beta clonotypes carried fewer insertions; young adult naive repertoires showed a weaker similar trend, while memory repertoires showed none. In beta out-of-frame sequences, excess twin sharing was weaker, because having fewer shared sequences lowered the signal-to-noise ratio. In monozygotic twins, recombination models systematically underestimated out-of-frame TCR alpha sharing, but the models matched the sharing seen between unrelated individuals. Zero-insertion analyses could be partly confounded by invariant T cells such as MAIT and iNKT, though diverse VJ usage argued against such confounding for most clonotypes.

These sequences were also reported in another study, on yellow fever vaccine responses in identical twins. As the second study states: According to the authors, the vaccine-induced T cell response in identical twins seemed to be partly convergent and partly specific to each individual. Focusing on identical twins, the study followed the T cell clones that responded to the vaccine, and did so with precision.

The V and J genes are TRBV12-3 or TRBV12-4 and TRBJ2-7, with 15 bases aligning to TRBD2. Sequencing input: PBMCs. This receptor was taken from a woman in her late teens or twenties in good health. The CDR3 corresponds to CASSSPGLAGGPEQYF. The sequenced DNA is TGTGCCAGCAGTTCCCCGGGACTAGCGGGGGGCCCCGAGCAGTACTTC.